This T cell receptor (beta chain) emerged from a study of T-cell memory formation after mild COVID-19 (dated by TCRdb to the early 2020s). About the full investigation: Most TCR sequence clusters were specific to one of the two donors. T-cell clones expanding and contracting after mild COVID-19 in two donors were tracked by longitudinal TCRalpha and TCRbeta repertoire sequencing. The cohort comprised two young, previously healthy adult volunteers, one female and one male.

PBMCs were isolated by Ficoll-Paque density gradient centrifugation. The study at large found these results: Only a couple of mild cases were covered in the study, and larger cohorts including severe cases with pre-infection samples were considered necessary. Some responding clones were found in pre-infection memory, which suggests that pre-existing cross-reactive memory T cells took part in the SARS-CoV-2 response. SARS-CoV-2 specificity of the second-wave clones peaking on day 37 was not confirmed. Clones that contracted from day 15 to 85 showed balanced CD4/CD8 phenotypes, whereas a second wave of clones that expanded from day 15 to 37 leaned towards CD4+. Contracting CD4+ clones appeared mostly in the CM and EM memory subsets, whereas CD8+ clones were enriched in EMRA.

The sequencer was an Illumina NovaSeq 6000. TCRalpha and TCRbeta cDNA libraries were constructed by 5'RACE with constant-segment primers, with sample barcodes and unique molecular identifiers being introduced. Trizol reagent was used to extract RNA from every sample. The libraries were amplified in two PCR steps, and the second step added a second sample barcode and Illumina TruSeq adapters. The libraries were sequenced on an Illumina NovaSeq using 2 x 150 bp paired-end reads. The authors processed their data as follows. The reads were demultiplexed and collapsed into UMI-guided consensus sequences using migec v1.2.7. Using mixcr v2.1.11, UMI consensuses were aligned to TRA and TRB V and J templates and then assembled into clonotypes. A clonotype was counted as expanded or contracted only if both edgeR and NoisET called the change significant, with noise models trained on biological replicates. For edgeR calls, the thresholds were a false discovery rate-adjusted p below 0.01 and a log2 fold-change of 1. As an exploratory analysis of dynamics, PCA with hierarchical clustering was applied to max-normalized trajectories of the 1000 most abundant clonotypes. Each responding clone was given a CD4 or CD8 phenotype based on the CD4+ and CD8+ repertoires, which had been sequenced separately. TCRdb's own reprocessing of the public reads used fastp at Q25 and MiXCR and kept productive beta chains. Every distinct CDR3 protein forms one entry, paired with its most common genes and DNA. The V and J calls and clone size come from TCRdb's table, not from the authors' own analysis. Across this sample there are about 850 distinct CDR3 sequences, with around 40% seen only once. The ten largest clones add up to about 10% of the sample.

This clonotype is deemed large (0.1 to 1%). The antigen it binds to is not known. Base qualities are not at hand, and no much larger clone is one base apart. CDR3 length: 15 amino acids, cysteine to phenylalanine. This entry keeps only the CDR3 DNA: 45 bases, framed from base 1. CDR1 and CDR2 (LGHNA, YSLEER) derive from the germline V gene. Trimming removed 0 bases from V and 8 bases from J, leaving 16 bases between the germline ends. The rearranged chain carries TRBV4-3 and TRBJ1-1; TRBD1 could be the D gene, as 6 bases match. The origin of this receptor is an adult who had mild COVID-19 (a few samples of this study predate the infection). The sample titles of this study are shuffled in the database, so cell type and time point are left out. The sample taken for sequencing was PBMCs or a T cell subset sorted from them (not recorded which). The bases are TGCGCCAGCAGCCAAGATCTTCGGGGGCCGGGAGAAGCTTTCTTT. This is translated as CASSQDLRGPGEAFF.